This T cell receptor (beta chain) is drawn from a study of blood T cell repertoires in COVID-19. Trimming took 1 base from V and 4 from J, leaving 13 bases between them. This CDR3 is built from 15 residues. The germline gives CDR1 KGHDR, CDR2 SFDVKD. This table comes from immunoSEQ multiplex PCR, and its TCRdb copy is limited to in-frame clones, with some not included. The sample holds approximately 200,000 clones, 80% to 90% seen once. Cohort placement rested on clinical history that participants reported themselves. This TCR came from a young woman in a cohort exposed to, infected with or recovered from COVID-19 (not recorded which). The rearrangement links TRBV24-1 to TRBJ2-7; a weak D match, TRBD1 (5 bases). The material sequenced was PBMCs or T cells enriched from blood (not recorded which). The CDR3 region has the DNA TGTGCCACCAGTGATTTTGGGGCAGGGCCGTACGAGCAGTACTTC. Protein: CATSDFGAGPYEQYF.